This is a list of T cell receptor beta chains from one sample in a study of T cell changes during pregnancy in multiple sclerosis. This table comes from immunoSEQ multiplex PCR, and its TCRdb copy is limited to in-frame clones, with some not included. The table lists tens of thousands of clones, around 92% of them singletons, with more than 4% in the top ten. The starting material was peripheral blood, obtained in the first trimester of pregnancy. The receptors were sampled from a female donor in good health, enrolled as a control in a pregnancy study. Both conserved end residues are part of each CDR3. Each record gives: clone size, J gene, D gene, V gene, CDR3 protein, CDR3 DNA. A D gene is named only where the DNA matches it firmly. A row's size may be missing; if present it is once, few, many or a size class.

few TRBJ1-1 TRBD1 TRBV19 CASYSTGGPREAFF TGTGCCAGCTACTCGACAGGGGGCCCACGCGAAGCTTTCTTT
- TRBJ1-3 - TRBV19 CASKRLRGTGNTIYF TGTGCCAGTAAAAGACTTAGGGGGACTGGAAACACCATATATTTT
- TRBJ1-1 - TRBV7-9 CASSRRVMNTEAFF TGTGCCAGCAGCCGTCGGGTCATGAACACTGAAGCTTTCTTT
- TRBJ2-3 TRBD2 TRBV29-1 CSVQGLAGITDTQYF TGCAGCGTGCAGGGACTAGCGGGGATCACAGATACGCAGTATTTT
- TRBJ2-3 TRBD1 TRBV11-3 CASSGDRTDTQYF TGTGCCAGCAGCGGGGACAGAACAGATACGCAGTATTTT
- TRBJ1-1 - TRBV19 CASSIGQLNTEAFF TGTGCCAGTAGTATCGGACAGCTGAACACTGAAGCTTTCTTT
- TRBJ1-5 TRBD1 TRBV6-1 CASRQRQGGNQPQHF TGTGCCAGCAGACAGAGGCAGGGGGGCAATCAGCCCCAGCATTTT
- TRBJ2-3 TRBD2 TRBV9 CASSVDGSGGPLNTDTQYF TGTGCCAGCAGCGTAGATGGTAGCGGGGGGCCGCTCAACACAGATACGCAGTATTTT
- TRBJ2-7 - TRBV6-1 CASSEQGPFPYEQYF TGTGCCAGCAGTGAACAGGGGCCCTTCCCCTACGAGCAGTACTTC
- TRBJ1-6 - TRBV10-3 CAISDTRDSSPLHF TGTGCCATCAGTGACACACGGGATAGCTCACCCCTCCACTTT
- TRBJ2-7 TRBD2 TRBV5-6 CASGLAGGYEQYF TGTGCCAGCGGACTAGCGGGGGGCTACGAGCAGTACTTC
- TRBJ2-7 - TRBV7-9 CASSPAQTYEQYF TGTGCCAGCAGCCCCGCACAGACCTACGAGCAGTACTTC
- TRBJ2-5 TRBD2 TRBV6-1 CASSERTSGRETQYF TGTGCCAGCAGTGAAAGGACTAGCGGGAGGGAGACCCAGTACTTC
- TRBJ2-7 TRBD2 TRBV19 CASSISAGGSAREQYF TGTGCCAGTAGTATATCGGCGGGGGGAAGCGCCCGCGAGCAGTACTTC
once TRBJ2-1 - TRBV6-6 CASSYQLQGGEQFF TGTGCCAGCAGTTACCAGCTTCAGGGTGGTGAGCAGTTCTTC
once TRBJ1-3 - TRBV12-5 CASGLVKHWGNTIYF TGTGCTAGTGGTTTGGTAAAGCACTGGGGAAACACCATATATTTT
once TRBJ1-2 - TRBV11-3 CASSQKQVYTF TGTGCCAGCAGTCAAAAGCAAGTCTACACCTTC
- TRBJ1-5 TRBD1 TRBV30 CAWSRGDRGSQPQHF TGTGCCTGGAGCCGCGGGGACAGGGGTAGTCAGCCCCAGCATTTT
- TRBJ1-2 TRBD1 TRBV19 CASSIQGDRRYGYTF TGTGCCAGTAGTATTCAGGGGGATCGGCGCTATGGCTACACCTTC
- TRBJ1-2 - TRBV7-9 CASSPLEVVNYGYTF TGTGCCAGCAGCCCCTTGGAGGTTGTTAACTATGGCTACACCTTC
- TRBJ1-5 - TRBV7-9 CASSLSGNQPQHF TGTGCCAGCAGCTTATCAGGGAATCAGCCCCAGCATTTT
- TRBJ1-5 - TRBV19 CASSVPGHKYSNQPQHF TGTGCCAGTAGTGTACCGGGACACAAATATAGCAATCAGCCCCAGCATTTT
- TRBJ1-1 - TRBV25-1 CASMGGFFRDAEAFF TGTGCCAGCATGGGGGGGTTTTTTAGGGACGCTGAAGCTTTCTTT
- TRBJ1-5 - TRBV5-6 CASSSDRNSNQPQHF TGTGCCAGCAGCTCAGACAGAAATAGCAATCAGCCCCAGCATTTT
- TRBJ2-5 - TRBV9 CASSLGATQETQYF TGTGCCAGCAGTTTAGGGGCGACCCAAGAGACCCAGTACTTC
- TRBJ2-1 TRBD2 TRBV6-5 CASSYRRLAGLNEQFF TGTGCCAGCAGTTACCGACGACTAGCGGGATTGAATGAGCAGTTCTTC
- TRBJ2-5 TRBD2 TRBV11-2 CASSRISGGHQETQYF TGTGCCAGCAGCCGGATTAGCGGGGGGCACCAAGAGACCCAGTACTTC
- TRBJ2-5 TRBD1 TRBV6-5 CASSYSGTGDRTQYF TGTGCCAGCAGTTACTCGGGGACAGGGGATAGGACCCAGTACTTC
once TRBJ2-3 TRBD2 TRBV7-2 CASSLVEGLSTDTQYF TGTGCCAGCAGCTTAGTAGAGGGACTAAGCACAGATACGCAGTATTTT